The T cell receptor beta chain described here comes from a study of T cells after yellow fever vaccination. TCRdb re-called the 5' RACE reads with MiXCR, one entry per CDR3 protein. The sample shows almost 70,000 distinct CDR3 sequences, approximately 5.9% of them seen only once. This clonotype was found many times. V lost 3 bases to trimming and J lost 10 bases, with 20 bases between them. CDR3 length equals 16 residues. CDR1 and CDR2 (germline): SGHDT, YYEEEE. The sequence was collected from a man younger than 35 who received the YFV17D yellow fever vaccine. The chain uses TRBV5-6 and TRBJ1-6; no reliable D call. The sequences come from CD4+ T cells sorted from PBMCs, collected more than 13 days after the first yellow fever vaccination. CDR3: CASSWGPTSLLSPLHF. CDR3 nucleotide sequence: TGTGCCAGCAGCTGGGGTCCGACTTCTTTGCTATCACCCCTCCACTTT. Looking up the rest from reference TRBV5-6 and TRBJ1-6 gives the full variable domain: DAGVTQSPTHLIKTRGQQVTLRCSPKSGHDTVSWYQQALGQGPQFIFQYYEEEERQRGNFPDRFSGHQFPNYSSELNVNALLLGDSALYLCASSWGPTSLLSPLHFGNGTRLTVT.